The 27 T cell receptor beta chains below were found in one sample sequenced in a study of multiple sclerosis patients with progressive multifocal leukoencephalopathy (dated by TCRdb to between 2018 and 2021). Libraries were prepared through the immunoSEQ multiplex PCR assay. TCRdb mirrors the immuneACCESS table, restricted to in-frame sequences. Some clones are absent from its copies; in checked studies, under half trace to an unresolved V gene, and the reason for the others is unknown. Here the sample has over 25,000 clones; over 75% occur a single time. The ten largest clones capture under 4% of the sample. In the paper's terms, the time point label means: time of PML onset. The sample's treatment or condition label, in plain terms: on natalizumab therapy at sampling. The source was PBMCs, collected from a patient treated with natalizumab. Receptors were obtained from a human donor with progressive multifocal leukoencephalopathy.

The CDR3 DNA sequence: TGTGCCATCAGTCCGGGGTTAATGTACAATGAGCAGTTCTTC. This encodes CAISPGLMYNEQFF. The chain recombines TRBV10-3 with TRBJ2-1; D perhaps matches TRBD2 (5 bases). The CDR3 runs to 14 residues. Germline loops: CDR1 ENHRY, CDR2 SYGVKD. V lost 5 bases and J 4 bases, leaving 12 bases between the germline ends.

This clone was observed a single time. The chain is built from TRBV11-3 and TRBJ2-5; D is perhaps TRBD2 (6 bases). The J call is uncertain, as TRBJ2-7 better fits the DNA end. The germline CDR1 and CDR2 sequences are SGHNT and YENEEA. The CDR3 loop spans 15 amino acids. The CDR3 protein is CASSLSGPAGYEQYF. CDR3 nucleotide sequence: TGTGCCAGCAGCCTGAGCGGGCCAGCAGGCTACGAGCAGTACTTC.

Comments on this clone: Within the sample, other DNA sequences also encode this same CDR3. This sequence joins TRBV28 and TRBJ1-5; possibly TRBD1 for D (6 bases). The CDR3 loop spans 15 amino acids. Germline lookup yields CDR1 MDHEN and CDR2 SYDVKM. Trimming left V 10 bases short and J 0 bases short, with 16 bases between. The CDR3 here is CATRGQGPSNQPQHF. CDR3 sequence (DNA): TGTGCCACCCGGGGGCAGGGTCCTAGCAATCAGCCCCAGCATTTT. The whole variable domain, filled in from reference TRBV28 and TRBJ1-5, reads DVKVTQSSRYLVKRTGEKVFLECVQDMDHENMFWYRQDPGLGLRLIYFSYDVKMKEKGDIPEGYSVSREKKERFSLILESASTNQTSMYLCATRGQGPSNQPQHFGDGTRLSIL.

The chain couples TRBV2 to TRBJ1-1; TRBD1 might be the D (5 bases). CDR3 length equals 13 residues. Trimming stripped 6 bases from V and 6 bases from J, with 14 bases between. From germline, CDR1 is SNHLY and CDR2 FYNNEI. CDR3 coding DNA: TGTGCCAGCAGCCAGGACACCGCTCCTGAAGCTTTCTTT. This codes for CASSQDTAPEAFF.

The V call is TRBV29-1, the J call TRBJ2-7; 7 bases align to TRBD1. The CDR3 is 12 residues long. Losses at the gene ends were 7 bases for V and 2 bases for J; bases not matched to a gene: 5. CDR1 is SQVTM, CDR2 ANQGSEA, per germline. CDR3 sequence (DNA): TGCAGCGGCTTGACAGGGCCCTACGAGCAGTACTTC. It translates to CSGLTGPYEQYF.

The chain carries TRBV9 and TRBJ2-1; D uncertain. Germline CDR1 reads SGDLS; CDR2 reads YYNGEE. There are 16 residues in the CDR3. V was cut by 0 bases and J by 0 bases, with 10 bases left in between. The CDR3 region has the DNA TGTGCCAGCAGCGTAGCGTCAAGGGCCTCCTACAATGAGCAGTTCTTC. Its protein product is CASSVASRASYNEQFF.

The rearrangement uses TRBV5-4 and TRBJ1-3; D gene unclear. CDR1 is SGHNT and CDR2 is YYREEE in the germline V gene (reference sequence). This CDR3 has 16 amino acids. V lost 3 bases, J lost 0 bases, and 13 bases lay in between. The CDR3, as DNA: TGTGCCAGCAGCTATCTAGGCCGGGACTCTGGAAACACCATATATTTT. Translation: CASSYLGRDSGNTIYF. Combining the CDR3 with reference TRBV5-4 and TRBJ1-3 gives the whole variable domain ETGVTQSPTHLIKTRGQQVTLRCSSQSGHNTVSWYQQALGQGPQFIFQYYREEENGRGNFPPRFSGLQFPNYSSELNVNALELDDSALYLCASSYLGRDSGNTIYFGEGSWLTVV.

The CDR3: CASSVDTVEQFF. The CDR3 DNA follows: TGTGCCAGCAGTGTTGATACGGTTGAGCAGTTCTTC. The V and J genes are TRBV2 and TRBJ2-1; D gene unclear. The V end lost 4 bases, the J end lost 9 bases, and 10 bases lay between the germline ends. This CDR3 spans 12 amino acids. Per the germline V gene, CDR1 is SNHLY and CDR2 is FYNNEI.

V and J are TRBV5-1 and TRBJ1-2, with 7 bases identical to TRBD1. This CDR3 is 13 amino acids long. The germline CDR1 and CDR2 sequences are SGHRS and YFSETQ. V shed 7 bases and J 2 bases; nucleotides not matched to a gene: 5. Here the CDR3 reads CASSRDSNYGYTF. The CDR3 coding sequence is TGCGCCAGCTCCCGGGACAGCAACTATGGCTACACCTTC. Variable domain in full (rest from reference TRBV5-1 and TRBJ1-2): KAGVTQTPRYLIKTRGQQVTLSCSPISGHRSVSWYQQTPGQGLQFLFEYFSETQRNKGNFPGRFSGRQFSNSRSEMNVSTLELGDSALYLCASSRDSNYGYTFGSGTRLTVV.

The V call is TRBV27, the J call TRBJ1-4, with 7 bases that match TRBD1. CDR3 length equals 15 residues. In germline, CDR1 is MNHEY, CDR2 SMNVEV (reference sequence). Trimming at V came to 6 bases and at J to 0 bases, leaving 4 bases not matched to a gene. CDR3 protein: CASSQGVTTNEKLFF. CDR3 bases: TGTGCCAGCAGCCAGGGGGTTACAACTAATGAAAAACTGTTTTTT.

This clone was seen a handful of times. The V and J genes are TRBV7-6 and TRBJ2-1, with 13 nucleotides matching TRBD2. Germline-derived CDR1 and CDR2 are SGHVS and FNYEAQ. J lost 7 bases, V lost 5 bases, and 26 bases had no gene match. CDR3 length: 22 residues. This CDR3 is CASSPSSTQRLAGGPTNNEQFF. DNA of the CDR3: TGTGCCAGCAGCCCTAGCTCGACCCAGAGACTAGCGGGAGGCCCTACTAATAATGAGCAGTTCTTC.

This chain connects TRBV7-2 to TRBJ1-6; unclear D gene. V lost 1 base to trimming and J lost 5 bases, with 9 bases between them. CDR1 is SGHTA, CDR2 FQGNSA, per germline. This CDR3 region has 15 residues. CDR3 nucleotide sequence: TGTGCCAGCAGCTTAGTACAGAGAGATAATTCACCCCTCCACTTT. Translation gives CASSLVQRDNSPLHF.

This clone is a singleton in its sample. The chain links TRBV11-2 to TRBJ2-5; 8 bases match TRBD2. The CDR3 has 13 residues. The V gene end was trimmed by 5 bases and the J gene end by 5 bases; junction bases not matched to a gene: 4. Germline V CDR1 and CDR2: SGHAT, FQNNGV. CDR3 sequence (DNA): TGTGCCAGCAGCACGGGACTAGTTGAGACCCAGTACTTC. Its translation: CASSTGLVETQYF. Full variable domain (remainder filled in from reference TRBV11-2 and TRBJ2-5): EAGVAQSPRYKIIEKRQSVAFWCNPISGHATLYWYQQILGQGPKLLIQFQNNGVVDDSQLPKDRFSAERLKGVDSTLKIQPAKLEDSAVYLCASSTGLVETQYFGPGTRLLVL.

The V call is TRBV6-1, the J call TRBJ1-4; possible D gene TRBD1, 5 bases. Germline V gene lookup returns CDR1 MNHNS and CDR2 SASEGT. V gave up 3 bases and J gave up 8 bases, with 10 bases separating them. The CDR3 sequence is 13 residues long. CDR3 in amino acids: CASSDRAGEKLFF. As DNA, the CDR3 is TGTGCCAGCAGTGACAGGGCCGGCGAAAAACTGTTTTTT.

V usage is TRBV9 and J usage is TRBJ2-5; no definite D call. The J call may be wrong; the DNA end is better matched by TRBJ2-7. This CDR3 is 15 amino acids long. Germline lookup yields CDR1 SGDLS and CDR2 YYNGEE. For the CDR3, the DNA is TGTGCCAGCAGCAAAGGGCGGCCGAGCTCCTACGAGCAGTACTTC. This sequence encodes CASSKGRPSSYEQYF.

The rearrangement joins TRBV19 to TRBJ1-5; D perhaps matches TRBD1 (5 bases). With 4 bases removed from V and 3 bases from J, the gap between germline ends came to 22 bases. Germline CDR1 LNHDA, CDR2 SQIVND (reference sequence). CDR3 length: 18 amino acids. Here the CDR3 reads CASSTRQGAAILNQPQHF. The CDR3 DNA is TGTGCCAGTAGTACTCGTCAGGGAGCGGCGATCCTCAATCAGCCCCAGCATTTT.

The V and J genes are TRBV9 and TRBJ2-7, with D unclear. Trimming cost V 0 bases and J 6 bases, with 10 bases left between them. Germline V gives CDR1 SGDLS, CDR2 YYNGEE. This CDR3 is built from 13 residues. Here the CDR3 DNA reads TGTGCCAGCAGCGTAGTCGAAGGTTCCGAGCAGTACTTC. As protein: CASSVVEGSEQYF.

The count of this clone is one. The chain combines TRBV7-2 with TRBJ1-2, with 9 bases identical to TRBD1. This CDR3 is 13 amino acids long. The J segment lost 11 bases and the V segment lost 5 bases, leaving 9 bases of the junction unmatched. The germline V gene has CDR1 SGHTA and CDR2 FQGNSA. The CDR3 DNA sequence: TGTGCCAGCAGCCCGAGGGACAGGGCTGGTTACACCTTC. It encodes CASSPRDRAGYTF.

The chain employs TRBV6-1 and TRBJ2-1; TRBD2 aligns across 9 bases. The CDR3 sequence is 15 residues long. Trimming took 10 bases from V and 8 from J; bases not matched to a gene: 15. The V gene's germline CDR1 is MNHNS and CDR2 SASEGT. The CDR3 region has the DNA TGTGCCACTAAAGGGTTAGCGGGAGATCGGGATGAGCAGTTCTTC. Residues: CATKGLAGDRDEQFF.

This clone was detected only a few times. The CDR3 reads CASSRQGPAYEQYF. The CDR3, as DNA: TGTGCCAGCAGCCGACAGGGACCCGCCTACGAGCAGTACTTC. V gene TRBV5-5 combines with J gene TRBJ2-7; 7 bases fit TRBD1. The CDR3 extends over 14 amino acids. Looked up from germline, CDR1 is SGHKS and CDR2 is YYEKEE (reference sequence). Unmatched junction bases numbered 6, after V lost 4 bases and J lost 2 bases.

The rearrangement links TRBV10-3 to TRBJ2-7; 9 nucleotides line up with TRBD1. CDR1 and CDR2 (germline): ENHRY, SYGVKD. V lost 3 bases, J lost 9 bases, and 12 bases stayed unmatched. This CDR3 has 15 residues. CDR3: CAISESVGQGLGQYF. The DNA for the CDR3 is TGTGCCATCAGTGAAAGCGTGGGACAGGGACTCGGGCAGTACTTC.

This clone was observed a single time. The gene calls are TRBV5-6 and TRBJ2-5, with a weak D call TRBD2 (6 bases). The J call could be wrong; TRBJ2-7 is a better fit for the DNA end. The CDR3 covers 15 residues. Looked up from germline, CDR1 is SGHDT and CDR2 is YYEEEE. The CDR3 nucleotides read TGTGCCAGCAGCTTGGAGATGGACTATTCCTACGAGCAGTACTTC. Translating it yields CASSLEMDYSYEQYF.

The chain employs TRBV7-2 and TRBJ2-2; 9 nucleotides line up with TRBD1. The CDR3 covers 16 residues. V gave up 5 bases and J gave up 4 bases; unmatched junction bases: 8. Germline V CDR1 and CDR2: SGHTA, FQGNSA. CDR3 bases: TGTGCCAGCAGCCCTAGGACAGGGGCGTTCACCGGGGAGCTGTTTTTT. Its translation is CASSPRTGAFTGELFF.

This chain connects TRBV5-1 to TRBJ2-3; TRBD2 aligns across 10 bases. With 4 bases clipped from V and 0 bases from J, the junction kept 17 bases outside the gene matches. The CDR3 contains 20 residues. In germline, CDR1 is SGHRS, CDR2 YFSETQ. The CDR3 DNA sequence: TGCGCCAGCAGCCTCGCTGATATCCCGGGACTAGCGACTAGCACAGATACGCAGTATTTT. Translation: CASSLADIPGLATSTDTQYF.

The rearrangement uses TRBV28 and TRBJ1-1; D gene uncertain. This CDR3 contains 14 residues. Germline V gene sequence: CDR1 MDHEN, CDR2 SYDVKM. V lost 4 bases and J 1 base, leaving 10 bases between the germline ends. CDR3 bases: TGTGCCAGCAGTTGGGCGGGAGCGAACACTGAAGCTTTCTTT. Protein product: CASSWAGANTEAFF.

This clone was detected a few times. The CDR3 here is CASSEAGTGTQYF. The CDR3 DNA sequence: TGTGCCAGCAGTGAGGCCGGGACCGGGACCCAGTACTTC. The chain links TRBV6-1 to TRBJ2-5; D could derive from TRBD1 or TRBD2 (5 bases each). Trimming removed 3 bases from V and 7 bases from J, with 12 bases in between. The germline V gene has CDR1 MNHNS and CDR2 SASEGT. The CDR3 length is 13 residues.

This chain connects TRBV7-9 to TRBJ1-2; 10 bases agree with TRBD1. V shed 5 bases and J 2 bases; nucleotides not matched to a gene: 5. Germline-derived CDR1 and CDR2 are SEHNR and FQNEAQ (reference sequence). The CDR3 covers 15 residues. This chain's CDR3 is CASSIQGQGNYGYTF. CDR3 DNA: TGTGCCAGCAGCATCCAGGGACAGGGGAACTATGGCTACACCTTC.